This T cell receptor beta chain was profiled in a study of monozygotic twins with inflammatory bowel disease. The CDR3 consists of 13 residues. Germline CDR1 and CDR2: LGHDT and YNNKEL (reference sequence). In regard to this clonotype: No antigen is known for it.

Overall study results and limits: Background noise in patient repertoires may stem from differing immunosuppressive treatments. Ultimately, a single strong signal or clonotype associated with IBD was not supported.

Template switching introduced UMIs that contain a 6-nucleotide sample barcode. From its re-call of the 5' RACE reads, TCRdb lists each CDR3 protein once, without DNA. The sample totals approximately 400,000 distinct CDR3 sequences. Sequenced material: blood. J is TRBJ1-2 and V is TRBV3-1; TCRdb calls TRBD1, which cannot be checked without DNA. The receptor was derived from a human donor with ulcerative colitis or Crohn's disease, or a healthy co-twin of an affected twin (not recorded which). The CDR3 is CASSTGGIAGYTF. The entire variable domain, with the rest obtained from reference TRBV3-1 and TRBJ1-2, is as follows: DTAVSQTPKYLVTQMGNDKSIKCEQNLGHDTMYWYKQDSKKFLKIMFSYNNKELIINETVPNRFSPKSPDKAHLNLHINSLELGDSAVYFCASSTGGIAGYTFGSGTRLTVV.